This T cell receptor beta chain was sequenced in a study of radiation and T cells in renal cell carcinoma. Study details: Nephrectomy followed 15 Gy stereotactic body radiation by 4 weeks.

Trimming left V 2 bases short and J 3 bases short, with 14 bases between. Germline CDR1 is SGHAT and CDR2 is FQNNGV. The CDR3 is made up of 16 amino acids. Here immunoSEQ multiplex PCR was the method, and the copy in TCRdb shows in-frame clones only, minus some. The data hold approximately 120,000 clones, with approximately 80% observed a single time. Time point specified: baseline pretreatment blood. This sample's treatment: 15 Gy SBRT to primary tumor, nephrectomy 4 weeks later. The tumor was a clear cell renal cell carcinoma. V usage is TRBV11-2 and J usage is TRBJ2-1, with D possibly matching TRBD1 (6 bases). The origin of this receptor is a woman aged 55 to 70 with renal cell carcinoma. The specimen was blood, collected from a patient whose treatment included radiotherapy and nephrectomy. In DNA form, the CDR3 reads TGTGCCAGCAGCTTATACTCGGGACAAGTCTACAATGAGCAGTTCTTC. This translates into CASSLYSGQVYNEQFF.